The next 18 T cell receptor beta chains were all read from a single sample in a study of cytomegalovirus exposure and HLA in healthy donors. The PCR ran on 60 Vbeta and 13 Jbeta primers. The method was immunoSEQ multiplex PCR; TCRdb's version includes in-frame clones alone and lacks a portion of them. The table lists 56,000 or so clones, with 2.3% in the top ten. Input material: PBMCs. The receptors shown here come from a female donor in good health and CMV-seronegative.

The V gene is TRBV5-4, the J gene TRBJ2-2; D not resolved. Germline V gene sequence: CDR1 SGHNT, CDR2 YYREEE (reference sequence). The CDR3 is made up of 17 amino acids. V dropped 0 bases and J dropped 4 bases, with 16 bases sitting between them. The DNA for the CDR3 is TGTGCCAGCAGCTTGGCCGGTGTCCCCACGGGCACCGGGGAGCTGTTTTTT. Its translation: CASSLAGVPTGTGELFF.

V is TRBV5-1 and J is TRBJ1-1; 8 bases line up with TRBD1. V trimming: 4 bases; J trimming: 2 bases; junction bases outside the gene matches: 4. The CDR3 has 14 amino acids. The germline CDR1 and CDR2 sequences are SGHRS and YFSETQ. CDR3 sequence (DNA): TGCGCCAGCAGCCGACAGGGGCCCAACACTGAAGCTTTCTTT. Translating gives CASSRQGPNTEAFF.

CDR3 in DNA: TGCAGCGCGTCCGGGACACCAACTAGCACAGATACGCAGTATTTT. Its translation: CSASGTPTSTDTQYF. The rearrangement uses TRBV29-1 and TRBJ2-3, with D perhaps matching TRBD1 (6 bases). Germline CDR1 SQVTM, CDR2 ANQGSEA. Deletions cut 7 bases from V and 0 bases from J, with 17 bases between. The CDR3 runs 15 residues.

The V call is TRBV19, the J call TRBJ1-1, with D tentatively TRBD1 (5 bases). Looked up from germline, CDR1 is LNHDA and CDR2 is SQIVND (reference sequence). V lost 4 bases to trimming and J lost 4 bases, with 13 bases between them. The CDR3 covers 14 residues. This chain's CDR3 is CASSTRAGGTEAFF. The CDR3 DNA sequence: TGTGCCAGTAGTACGCGGGCCGGGGGCACTGAAGCTTTCTTT.

V and J are TRBV30 and TRBJ1-2; D ambiguous. With 2 bases removed from V and 6 bases from J, the gap between germline ends came to 4 bases. CDR3 length equals 10 residues. Germline V CDR1 and CDR2: GTSNPN, SVGIG (reference sequence). In DNA, the CDR3 is TGTGCCTGGAGTCTAAATGGCTACACCTTC. As protein: CAWSLNGYTF.

The chain uses TRBV29-1 and TRBJ1-2, with D possibly TRBD1 on 5 matching bases. V shed 3 bases and J shed 1 base, with 9 bases lying between them. The CDR3 is 13 amino acids. Per the germline V gene, CDR1 is SQVTM and CDR2 is ANQGSEA. In DNA form, the CDR3 reads TGCAGCGTTGACAGGGTAGTTAACTATGGCTACACCTTC. Encoded protein: CSVDRVVNYGYTF.

The gene calls are TRBV4-1 and TRBJ1-1; the D gene is possibly TRBD1 (5 bases). V dropped 4 bases and J dropped 0 bases, with 15 bases sitting between them. CDR3 length equals 16 residues. The germline V gene has CDR1 MGHRA and CDR2 YSYEKL. The CDR3 DNA is TGCGCCAGCAGCCTTACTAGCGGGACGGTGAACACTGAAGCTTTCTTT. It yields the protein CASSLTSGTVNTEAFF.

The chain recombines TRBV7-2 with TRBJ2-1, with a possible D match to TRBD2 (6 bases). V was pared by 5 bases and J by 4 bases, with 12 bases between. Germline V gene sequence: CDR1 SGHTA, CDR2 FQGNSA. The CDR3 is 14 amino acids. CDR3 region: CASSAREEYNEQFF. CDR3 DNA: TGTGCCAGCAGCGCCAGGGAGGAATACAATGAGCAGTTCTTC.

The genes are TRBV19 and TRBJ1-5, with TRBD1 as a possible D gene (5 bases). Per germline, CDR1 LNHDA and CDR2 SQIVND (reference sequence). The CDR3 sequence is 16 residues long. The V and J ends lost 7 bases and 0 bases respectively, with 16 bases between them. The CDR3 DNA is TGTGCCAGTATCGCCGTTGGAGGGGCTAGCAATCAGCCCCAGCATTTT. Translation gives CASIAVGGASNQPQHF.

The chain combines TRBV11-2 with TRBJ2-7, with 8 bases that match TRBD1. Germline-derived CDR1 and CDR2 are SGHAT and FQNNGV. This CDR3 region has 15 residues. Trimming removed 5 bases from V and 3 bases from J; junction bases left unmatched: 9. As DNA, the CDR3 is TGTGCCAGCAGCCTAATGACAGGGGTCCTCTACGAGCAGTACTTC. Translated: CASSLMTGVLYEQYF.

The rearrangement links TRBV7-6 to TRBJ2-5, with 14 bases fitting TRBD2. V shed 4 bases and J 6 bases; nucleotides not matched to a gene: 13. The CDR3 loop spans 18 amino acids. Per germline, CDR1 SGHVS and CDR2 FNYEAQ. The CDR3 here is CASSSTRLAGGPVKTQYF. The CDR3 nucleotides read TGTGCCAGCAGCTCAACCCGACTAGCGGGGGGGCCAGTGAAGACCCAGTACTTC.

This rearrangement joins TRBV6-5 to TRBJ1-2; possibly TRBD1 for D (6 bases). The germline V gene encodes CDR1 MNHEY and CDR2 SVGAGI. The CDR3 sequence is 13 residues long. V was cut by 6 bases and J by 2 bases, with 10 bases left in between. CDR3 region: CASREGGNYGYTF. The CDR3 region has the DNA TGTGCCAGCAGGGAGGGGGGGAACTATGGCTACACCTTC.

V gene TRBV27 combines with J gene TRBJ2-7; maybe TRBD1 (6 bases). Germline CDR1 and CDR2: MNHEY and SMNVEV (reference sequence). The CDR3 consists of 17 residues. V shed 5 bases and J shed 8 bases, with 28 bases lying between them. As DNA, the CDR3 is TGTGCCAGCAGTCCGAAGCGGACAGCCATTTCCTACGAGCAGCAGTACTTC. It yields the protein CASSPKRTAISYEQQYF.

V gene TRBV4-1 combines with J gene TRBJ2-1, with 12 bases matching TRBD2. After removal of 0 bases from V and 8 bases from J, the junction contained 14 bases not matched to a gene. The length of the CDR3 is 19 residues. Germline CDR1 MGHRA, CDR2 YSYEKL. CDR3 amino acids: CASSQDLPSSGRARDEQFF. The CDR3 region has the DNA TGCGCCAGCAGCCAAGATCTTCCGTCTAGCGGGAGGGCTCGTGATGAGCAGTTCTTC.

The rearrangement joins TRBV6-6 to TRBJ2-7; D is unclear. The V and J ends lost 5 bases and 4 bases respectively, with 6 bases between them. CDR3 length: 11 amino acids. Germline CDR1 and CDR2: MNHNY and SVGAGI (reference sequence). CDR3 bases: TGTGCCAGCAGTGACATGTACGAGCAGTACTTC. It specifies CASSDMYEQYF.

The rearrangement uses TRBV11-2 and TRBJ2-5; 8 nucleotides agree with TRBD1. CDR1 is SGHAT and CDR2 is FQNNGV in the germline V gene. The CDR3 loop spans 14 amino acids. With 5 bases clipped from V and 3 bases from J, the junction kept 5 bases outside the gene matches. The CDR3 coding sequence is TGTGCCAGCAGCCACGACAGGGGCGAAGAGACCCAGTACTTC. Its translation: CASSHDRGEETQYF.

V is TRBV13 and J is TRBJ2-7; D is possibly TRBD2 (6 bases). CDR1 is PRHDT, CDR2 FYEKMQ, per germline (reference sequence). The CDR3 loop spans 13 amino acids. V was cut by 1 base and J by 7 bases, with 11 bases left in between. CDR3 amino acids: CASSLAGVREQYF. CDR3 sequence (DNA): TGTGCCAGCAGCTTAGCGGGAGTGCGAGAGCAGTACTTC.

The rearrangement joins TRBV4-1 to TRBJ2-1; TRBD1 aligns across 9 bases. Trimming removed 1 base from V and 5 bases from J; junction bases left unmatched: 6. The CDR3 has 16 amino acids. Germline-derived CDR1 and CDR2 are MGHRA and YSYEKL. The CDR3 protein is CASSQGGQGGDNEQFF. CDR3 coding DNA: TGCGCCAGCAGCCAAGGGGGACAGGGTGGGGACAATGAGCAGTTCTTC.